This note documents a single T cell receptor beta chain sequence. Generated by immunoSEQ multiplex PCR, the TCRdb table keeps only in-frame clones and is missing some. The table records 100,000 to 150,000 clones, around nine tenths of them present only once. V lost 6 bases and J lost 0; bases outside the gene matches: 16. There are 19 residues in the CDR3. These data belong to a study of control samples from healthy donors and cancer patients. Sequencing was performed on blood. This chain links TRBV6-7 with TRBJ1-3; 8 bases map to TRBD1. TRBV6-7 is treated as an ORF (open reading frame) with a function not yet certain. This TCR was recovered from a man in his forties in good health. The CDR3 sequence: CASSGGRQGAKYSGNTIYF. The CDR3, as DNA: TGTGCCAGCAGCGGGGGGAGGCAGGGGGCTAAGTACTCTGGAAACACCATATATTTT.